The clone carrying this T cell receptor beta chain was observed a few times. Preparation of the TCRbeta library used unique molecular identifiers. MiXCR, run by TCRdb on the PCR reads, gives a single entry per CDR3 protein. The sample includes about 610,000 distinct CDR3 sequences, roughly a tenth of them seen just once. The CDR3 has 15 amino acids. Per the germline V gene, CDR1 is LGHDT and CDR2 is YNNKEL (reference sequence). V was cut by 2 bases and J by 3 bases, with 11 bases left in between. This sample was taken from a study of T-cell reconstitution after alpha-beta-depleted transplantation in children.

The sequences come from PBMCs from the stem cell graft donor, collected from the stem cell graft. The chain is built from TRBV3-1 and TRBJ2-1, with D maybe TRBD1 (6 bases). This receptor was identified in a human donor who donated a stem cell graft to a child with acute myeloid leukemia. CDR3 residues: CASSQFGTIYNEQFF. For the CDR3, the DNA is TGTGCCAGCAGCCAATTTGGGACAATCTACAATGAGCAGTTCTTC.